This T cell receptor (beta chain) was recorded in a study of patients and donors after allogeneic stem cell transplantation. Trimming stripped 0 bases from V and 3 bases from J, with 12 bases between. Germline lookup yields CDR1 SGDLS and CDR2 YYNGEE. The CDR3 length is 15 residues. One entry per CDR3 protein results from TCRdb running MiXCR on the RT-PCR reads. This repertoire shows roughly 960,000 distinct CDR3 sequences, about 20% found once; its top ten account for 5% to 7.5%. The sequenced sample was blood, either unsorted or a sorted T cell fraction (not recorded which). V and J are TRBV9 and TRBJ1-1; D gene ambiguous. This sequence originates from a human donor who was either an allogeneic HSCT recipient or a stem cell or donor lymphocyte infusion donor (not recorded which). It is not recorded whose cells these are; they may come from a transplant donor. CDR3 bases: TGTGCCAGCAGCGTAGCTAGCCAGGTTCACACTGAAGCTTTCTTT. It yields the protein CASSVASQVHTEAFF.